Presented here are 23 T cell receptor beta chains from one specimen sequenced in a study of shared clonotypes between healthy human individuals (dated by TCRdb to the early 2020s). To prepare the library, the immunoSEQ multiplex PCR assay was applied. The source is immuneACCESS, and TCRdb retained only in-frame sequences with V and J called. Part of the clones is not carried over; for the studies checked, unresolved V genes explain less than half of this, and the remainder is unexplained. In this sample the table shows about 2 million clones, approximately 95% of which occur a single time. Of the sample, 1% to 1.3% falls within the top ten clones. CD8 naive samples were obtained by positive selection for CCR7 among CD45RO-negative cells, yielding a CD45RA+CCR7+ population from which TemRA cells were excluded. The sequenced material came from naive CD8+ T cells sorted from blood. Sample cell subset or site, as interpreted from the label and publication: CD45RA+CCR7+. These receptor sequences come from a man between 18 and 35 years old in good health.

The V call is TRBV5-5, the J call TRBJ2-2; D ambiguous. Trimming left V 5 bases short and J 3 bases short, with 8 bases between. Germline V lookup: CDR1 SGHKS, CDR2 YYEKEE (reference sequence). The length of the CDR3 is 13 residues. The CDR3, as DNA: TGTGCCAGCAGGCCGTGGGACACCGGGGAGCTGTTTTTT. It yields the protein CASRPWDTGELFF.

The chain couples TRBV9 to TRBJ2-3; perhaps TRBD2 as D (6 bases). The germline CDR1 and CDR2 sequences are SGDLS and YYNGEE. The V end lost 4 bases, the J end lost 1 base, and 19 bases lay between the germline ends. This CDR3 has 17 amino acids. The CDR3 sequence is CASSPQILAEGTDTQYF. Here the CDR3 DNA reads TGTGCCAGCAGCCCTCAAATCTTAGCGGAGGGCACAGATACGCAGTATTTT.

This clone was picked up one time. The V and J genes are TRBV28 and TRBJ1-5; 7 bases line up with TRBD1. The CDR3 spans 14 residues. Per germline, CDR1 MDHEN and CDR2 SYDVKM. The trim removed 3 bases at V and 4 bases at J, leaving 3 bases unmatched. The CDR3, as DNA: TGTGCCAGCAGTTTGGAGGGGGCTAATCAGCCCCAGCATTTT. Translation gives CASSLEGANQPQHF.

The V and J genes are TRBV2 and TRBJ1-2; D is unresolved. This CDR3 is built from 14 residues. From germline, CDR1 is SNHLY and CDR2 FYNNEI. V lost 0 bases to trimming and J lost 9 bases, with 14 bases between them. CDR3 sequence reads: CASSEADRRESYTF. The CDR3 region has the DNA TGTGCCAGCAGTGAAGCTGATCGTCGGGAAAGCTACACCTTC.

The chain has TRBV30 and TRBJ1-1; the D gene is possibly TRBD1 (5 bases). CDR3 length: 13 amino acids. Trimming left V 3 bases short and J 5 bases short, with 13 bases between. The germline gives CDR1 GTSNPN, CDR2 SVGIG (reference sequence). The CDR3 bases are TGTGCCTGGAGGGACCCAGGGTGGACTGAAGCTTTCTTT. Translated: CAWRDPGWTEAFF.

This clone has only one observation. This chain connects TRBV11-2 to TRBJ1-4; D possibly corresponds to TRBD1 (6 bases). The V end lost 1 base, the J end lost 2 bases, and 11 bases lay between the germline ends. CDR1 is SGHAT, CDR2 FQNNGV, per germline. The CDR3 extends over 16 amino acids. The CDR3 nucleotides are TGTGCCAGCAGCTTAGTTACAGGGTCCACTAATGAAAAACTGTTTTTT. Translation gives CASSLVTGSTNEKLFF.

The V call is TRBV6-5, the J call TRBJ2-7, with D maybe TRBD1 (7 bases). The germline V and J ends were trimmed by 4 bases and 2 bases, with 12 bases remaining between them. In germline, CDR1 is MNHEY, CDR2 SVGAGI. There are 14 residues in the CDR3. The CDR3 here is CASSWQGGTYEQYF. In nucleotides, the CDR3 is TGTGCCAGCAGTTGGCAGGGGGGCACCTACGAGCAGTACTTC.

This rearrangement joins TRBV9 to TRBJ1-3, with 10 nucleotides matching TRBD1. The J segment lost 9 bases and the V segment lost 5 bases, leaving 2 bases of the junction unmatched. Germline loops: CDR1 SGDLS, CDR2 YYNGEE. The CDR3 spans 12 residues. CDR3 in DNA: TGTGCCAGCAGAGGGACAGGGGTCACCATATATTTT. Translating gives CASRGTGVTIYF.

This clone turned up a few times. This chain connects TRBV30 to TRBJ1-5, with D maybe TRBD1 (5 bases). Looked up from germline, CDR1 is GTSNPN and CDR2 is SVGIG (reference sequence). The V gene lost 2 bases and the J gene lost 4 bases, with 15 bases spanning the gap. This CDR3 is 15 amino acids long. CDR3 DNA sequence: TGTGCCTGGAGTTTCGGCCCGGGGCCGAATCAGCCCCAGCATTTT. Its protein product is CAWSFGPGPNQPQHF. Full variable domain (missing parts from reference TRBV30 and TRBJ1-5): SQTIHQWPATLVQPVGSPLSLECTVEGTSNPNLYWYRQAAGRGLQLLFYSVGIGQISSEVPQNLSASRPQDRQFILSSKKLLLSDSGFYLCAWSFGPGPNQPQHFGDGTRLSIL.

The CDR3 sequence is CATSTGTVNQETQYF. For the CDR3, the DNA is TGTGCCACCAGCACCGGGACAGTCAACCAAGAGACCCAGTACTTC. V and J are TRBV15 and TRBJ2-5; 7 bases align to TRBD1. CDR3 size: 15 residues. CDR1 and CDR2 from the germline V gene are LNHNV and YYDKDF (reference sequence). Germline trimming cut 4 bases from V and 0 bases from J; bases unmatched to any gene: 5.

The rearrangement joins TRBV7-9 to TRBJ2-7; 9 bases are shared with TRBD1. V gave up 5 bases and J gave up 9 bases; unmatched junction bases: 11. Germline V lookup: CDR1 SEHNR, CDR2 FQNEAQ (reference sequence). The CDR3 length is 14 residues. The CDR3 protein is CASSPGQGFGSQYF. The CDR3, as DNA: TGTGCCAGCAGCCCAGGACAGGGGTTTGGATCGCAGTACTTC.

The chain couples TRBV9 to TRBJ2-3; D is possibly TRBD1 (5 bases). Trimming pared 0 bases from V and 1 base from J, leaving 9 bases between. Germline V gene sequence: CDR1 SGDLS, CDR2 YYNGEE. The CDR3 consists of 15 residues. The CDR3 reads CASSVGVQGTDTQYF. In DNA, the CDR3 is TGTGCCAGCAGCGTAGGGGTACAGGGCACAGATACGCAGTATTTT. The full variable domain, rest sourced from reference TRBV9 and TRBJ2-3, is DSGVTQTPKHLITATGQRVTLRCSPRSGDLSVYWYQQSLDQGLQFLIQYYNGEERAKGNILERFSAQQFPDLHSELNLSSLELGDSALYFCASSVGVQGTDTQYFGPGTRLTVL.

The CDR3 loop reads CASSSRLAGEPGEQYF. Here the CDR3 DNA reads TGTGCCAGCAGCTCACGACTAGCGGGTGAGCCAGGGGAGCAGTACTTC. The genes are TRBV11-2 and TRBJ2-7, with 10 bases lining up with TRBD2. V gave up 4 bases and J gave up 7 bases; unmatched junction bases: 13. Germline V gives CDR1 SGHAT, CDR2 FQNNGV. This CDR3 region has 16 residues.

The CDR3 DNA follows: TGTGCCAGCAGTCATCCGGGACAGGGGGAAGAGACCCAGTACTTC. It is translated as CASSHPGQGEETQYF. V gene TRBV6-5 combines with J gene TRBJ2-5; 11 nucleotides agree with TRBD1. The CDR3 spans 15 residues. V shed 5 bases and J 3 bases; nucleotides not matched to a gene: 5. The germline gives CDR1 MNHEY, CDR2 SVGAGI.

The V and J genes are TRBV19 and TRBJ2-1; no reliable D call. The CDR3 sequence is 15 residues long. V was pared by 2 bases and J by 0 bases, with 8 bases between. Germline lookup yields CDR1 LNHDA and CDR2 SQIVND (reference sequence). The CDR3 region has the DNA TGTGCCAGTAGTATACAGGATTACTCCTACAATGAGCAGTTCTTC. It codes for CASSIQDYSYNEQFF.

The chain employs TRBV2 and TRBJ2-2, with 8 nucleotides matching TRBD1. V lost 3 bases and J lost 6; bases outside the gene matches: 9. Germline V gene lookup returns CDR1 SNHLY and CDR2 FYNNEI. There are 16 residues in the CDR3. The CDR3 nucleotides read TGTGCCAGCAGTGAGGGGCAGGGGGCTGGGGCCGGGGAGCTGTTTTTT. Protein product: CASSEGQGAGAGELFF.

Turning to this clone: This same CDR3 is encoded by further DNA sequences in the sample. This chain links TRBV5-6 with TRBJ2-2; D gene ambiguous. Trimming shortened V by 0 bases and J by 5 bases, and 5 bases separated the two germline ends. The CDR3 runs to 13 residues. The germline V gene encodes CDR1 SGHDT and CDR2 YYEEEE. CDR3 protein: CASSLGLTGELFF. The CDR3 DNA is TGTGCCAGCAGCTTGGGTTTAACCGGGGAGCTGTTTTTT. The full variable domain, rest sourced from reference TRBV5-6 and TRBJ2-2, is DAGVTQSPTHLIKTRGQQVTLRCSPKSGHDTVSWYQQALGQGPQFIFQYYEEEERQRGNFPDRFSGHQFPNYSSELNVNALLLGDSALYLCASSLGLTGELFFGEGSRLTVL.

The V gene is TRBV5-1, the J gene TRBJ1-5; D remains unclear. CDR1 is SGHRS, CDR2 YFSETQ, per germline. Trimming took off 6 bases at V and 0 bases at J, with 13 bases between the two ends. This CDR3 is built from 15 residues. CDR3 amino acids: CASTSDVDSNQPQHF. CDR3 nucleotides: TGCGCCAGCACCTCAGACGTTGATAGCAATCAGCCCCAGCATTTT. Full variable domain (rest looked up from reference TRBV5-1 and TRBJ1-5): KAGVTQTPRYLIKTRGQQVTLSCSPISGHRSVSWYQQTPGQGLQFLFEYFSETQRNKGNFPGRFSGRQFSNSRSEMNVSTLELGDSALYLCASTSDVDSNQPQHFGDGTRLSIL.

The CDR3 region is CASSVVKGLNTEAFF. The CDR3 DNA follows: TGTGCCAGCAGCGTAGTAAAGGGGTTGAACACTGAAGCTTTCTTT. V usage is TRBV9 and J usage is TRBJ1-1, with a weak D call TRBD1 (5 bases). This CDR3 spans 15 amino acids. Germline CDR1 reads SGDLS; CDR2 reads YYNGEE. Trimming removed 0 bases from V and 0 bases from J, with 9 bases in between.

The chain recombines TRBV28 with TRBJ1-2; D not resolved. V lost 7 bases to trimming and J lost 2 bases, with 14 bases between them. The CDR3 loop spans 14 amino acids. The germline V gene encodes CDR1 MDHEN and CDR2 SYDVKM. The CDR3 sequence: CASTFPGENYGYTF. The CDR3 bases are TGTGCCAGCACTTTCCCGGGAGAGAACTATGGCTACACCTTC.

The chain links TRBV7-2 to TRBJ1-1; D ambiguous. Germline V gene sequence: CDR1 SGHTA, CDR2 FQGNSA. CDR3 length equals 13 residues. Trimming took off 3 bases at V and 8 bases at J, with 13 bases between the two ends. The CDR3 DNA reads as TGTGCCAGCAGCTTTGACGGTGAGACAGAAGCTTTCTTT. Protein product: CASSFDGETEAFF.

The chain carries TRBV1 and TRBJ1-2; the table's D call of TRBD1 was not tested on the DNA. TRBV1 is a pseudogene. The CDR3 runs to 17 residues. CDR3 bases: TGCACCAGCAGCCAAGATGTCCCGGGACAGGGAAGCTATGGCTACACCTTC. As protein: CTSSQDVPGQGSYGYTF.

This clone was seen once. The rearrangement links TRBV4-3 to TRBJ2-1; 12 bases map to TRBD2. CDR1 and CDR2 from the germline V gene are LGHNA and YSLEER. Trimming removed 4 bases from V and 8 bases from J; junction bases left unmatched: 6. The CDR3 extends over 15 amino acids. The CDR3 spells CASSPRLAGEDEQFF. The DNA of the CDR3 is TGCGCCAGCAGCCCAAGACTAGCGGGAGAGGATGAGCAGTTCTTC.